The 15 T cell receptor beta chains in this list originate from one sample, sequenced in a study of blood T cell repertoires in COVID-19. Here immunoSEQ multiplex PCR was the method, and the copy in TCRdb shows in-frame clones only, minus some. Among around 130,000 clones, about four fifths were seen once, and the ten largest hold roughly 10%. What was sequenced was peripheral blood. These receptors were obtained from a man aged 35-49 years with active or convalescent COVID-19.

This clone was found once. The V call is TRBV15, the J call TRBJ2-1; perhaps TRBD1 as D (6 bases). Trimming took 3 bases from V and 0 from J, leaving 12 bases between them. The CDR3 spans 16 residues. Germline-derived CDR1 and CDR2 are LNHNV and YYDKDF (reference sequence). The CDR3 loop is CATSRTGMVSYNEQFF. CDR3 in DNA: TGTGCCACCAGCAGGACAGGAATGGTCTCCTACAATGAGCAGTTCTTC.

Written as DNA, the CDR3 is TGTGCCAGCAGATCAGGGGGATTCTCTGGAAACACCATATATTTT. Its translation is CASRSGGFSGNTIYF. The rearrangement uses TRBV27 and TRBJ1-3; 7 bases are a match to TRBD1. This CDR3 is 15 amino acids long. Germline loops: CDR1 MNHEY, CDR2 SMNVEV (reference sequence). The V and J ends lost 6 bases and 0 bases, in that order; junction bases with no gene match: 5.

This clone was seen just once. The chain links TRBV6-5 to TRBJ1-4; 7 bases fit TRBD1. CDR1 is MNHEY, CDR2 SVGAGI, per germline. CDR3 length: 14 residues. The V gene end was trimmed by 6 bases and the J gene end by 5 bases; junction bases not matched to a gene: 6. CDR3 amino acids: CASRGTAKNEKLFF. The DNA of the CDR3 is TGTGCCAGCAGGGGGACAGCCAAGAATGAAAAACTGTTTTTT.

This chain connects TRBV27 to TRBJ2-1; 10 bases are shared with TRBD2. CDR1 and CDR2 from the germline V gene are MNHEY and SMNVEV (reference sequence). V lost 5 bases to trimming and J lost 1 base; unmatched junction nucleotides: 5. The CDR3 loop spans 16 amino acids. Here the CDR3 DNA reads TGTGCCAGCAGTCAACAGCGGGGGGGGTCCTACAATGAGCAGTTCTTC. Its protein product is CASSQQRGGSYNEQFF.

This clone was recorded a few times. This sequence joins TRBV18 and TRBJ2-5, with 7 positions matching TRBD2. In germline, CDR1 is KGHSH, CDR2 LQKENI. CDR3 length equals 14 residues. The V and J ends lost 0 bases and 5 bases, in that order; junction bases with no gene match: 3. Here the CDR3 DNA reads TGTGCCAGCTCACCACCTCCCGGGAGGGAGACCCAGTACTTC. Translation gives CASSPPPGRETQYF.

CDR3 nucleotides: TGTGCCAGCAGTTACCTCCCCAGCTCCTACGAGCAGTACTTC. This gives the protein CASSYLPSSYEQYF. The V call is TRBV6-5, the J call TRBJ2-7; the D is unclear. Looked up from germline, CDR1 is MNHEY and CDR2 is SVGAGI. The CDR3 totals 14 residues. With 2 bases removed from V and 0 bases from J, the gap between germline ends came to 8 bases.

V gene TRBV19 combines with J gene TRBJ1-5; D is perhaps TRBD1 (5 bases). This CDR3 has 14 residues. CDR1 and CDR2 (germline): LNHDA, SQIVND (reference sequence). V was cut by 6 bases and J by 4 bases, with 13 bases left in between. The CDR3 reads CASRPGQFNQPQHF. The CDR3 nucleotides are TGTGCCAGTAGACCTGGACAATTTAATCAGCCCCAGCATTTT.

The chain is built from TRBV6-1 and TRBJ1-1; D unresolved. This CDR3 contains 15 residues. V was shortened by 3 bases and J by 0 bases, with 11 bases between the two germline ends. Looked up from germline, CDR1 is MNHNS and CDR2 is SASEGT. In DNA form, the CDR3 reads TGTGCCAGCAGTGAGGGCCCCCTTCTGAACACTGAAGCTTTCTTT. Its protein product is CASSEGPLLNTEAFF.

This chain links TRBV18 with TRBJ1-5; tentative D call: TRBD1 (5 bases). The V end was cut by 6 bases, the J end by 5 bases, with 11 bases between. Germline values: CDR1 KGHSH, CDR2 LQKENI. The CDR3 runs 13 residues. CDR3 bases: TGTGCCAGCTCGGTGGGGCACGATCAGCCCCAGCATTTT. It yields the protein CASSVGHDQPQHF.

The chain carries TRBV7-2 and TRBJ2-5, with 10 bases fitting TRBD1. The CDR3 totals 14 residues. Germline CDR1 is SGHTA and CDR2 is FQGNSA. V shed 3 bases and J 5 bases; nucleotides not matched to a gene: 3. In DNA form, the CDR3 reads TGTGCCAGCAGCTTGACAGGGGGCGTCGAGACCCAGTACTTC. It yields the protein CASSLTGGVETQYF.

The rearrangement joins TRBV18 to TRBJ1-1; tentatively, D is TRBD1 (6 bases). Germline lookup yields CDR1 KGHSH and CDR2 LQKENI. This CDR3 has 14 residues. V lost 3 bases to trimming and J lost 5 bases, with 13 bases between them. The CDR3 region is CASSPVAGVTEAFF. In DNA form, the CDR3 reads TGTGCCAGCTCACCCGTGGCAGGGGTGACTGAAGCTTTCTTT.

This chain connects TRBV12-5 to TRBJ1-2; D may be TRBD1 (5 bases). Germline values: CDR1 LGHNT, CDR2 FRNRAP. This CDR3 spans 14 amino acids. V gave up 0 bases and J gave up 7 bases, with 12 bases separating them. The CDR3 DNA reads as TGTGCTAGTGGTTTGGTTTCAGGGTCGGGTGGCTACACCTTC. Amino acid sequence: CASGLVSGSGGYTF.

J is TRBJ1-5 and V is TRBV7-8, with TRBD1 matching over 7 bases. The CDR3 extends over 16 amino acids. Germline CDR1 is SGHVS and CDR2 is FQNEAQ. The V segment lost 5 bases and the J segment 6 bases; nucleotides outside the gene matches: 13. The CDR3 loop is CASSPNRDRLSQPQHF. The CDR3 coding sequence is TGTGCCAGCAGCCCAAACCGGGACAGACTTAGTCAGCCCCAGCATTTT.

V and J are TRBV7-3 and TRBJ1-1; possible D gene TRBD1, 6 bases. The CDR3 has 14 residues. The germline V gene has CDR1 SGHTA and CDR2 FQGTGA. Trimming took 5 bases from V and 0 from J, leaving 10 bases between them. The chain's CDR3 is CASSLGQMNTEAFF. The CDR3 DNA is TGTGCCAGCAGCCTCGGACAGATGAACACTGAAGCTTTCTTT.

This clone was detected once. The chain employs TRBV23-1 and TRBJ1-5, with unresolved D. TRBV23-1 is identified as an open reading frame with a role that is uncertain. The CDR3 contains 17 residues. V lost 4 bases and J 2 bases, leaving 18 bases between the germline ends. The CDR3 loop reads CASSPNSTGGGNQPQHF. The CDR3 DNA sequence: TGCGCCAGCAGTCCCAATTCAACGGGAGGTGGCAATCAGCCCCAGCATTTT.